The 3 T cell receptor beta chains below all came from one sample that was sequenced in a study of cytomegalovirus exposure and HLA in healthy donors. 60 Vbeta and 13 Jbeta primers were used in PCR. Measured with immunoSEQ multiplex PCR; TCRdb has only the in-frame clones, and not every one. The listing records 60,000 or so clones. Sequenced input: PBMCs. The source is a man aged 50 to 59 in good health and CMV-seropositive.

The CDR3 DNA reads as TGTGCCAGCAGTTACGGAGGGGCGACTTCACCCCTCCACTTT. Its protein product is CASSYGGATSPLHF. This chain joins TRBV6-5 and TRBJ1-6, with D perhaps TRBD1 (5 bases). V shed 2 bases and J shed 9 bases, with 11 bases lying between them. The CDR3 covers 14 residues. The germline V gene encodes CDR1 MNHEY and CDR2 SVGAGI.

The chain has TRBV5-1 and TRBJ2-1, with D perhaps matching TRBD2 (5 bases). The CDR3 runs 15 residues. Germline assignment: CDR1 SGHRS and CDR2 YFSETQ. V was cut by 4 bases and J by 5 bases, with 16 bases left in between. CDR3 sequence: CASSLRERKDNEQFF. In nucleotides, the CDR3 is TGCGCCAGCAGCCTCCGGGAAAGAAAAGACAATGAGCAGTTCTTC. The full variable domain, rest sourced from reference TRBV5-1 and TRBJ2-1, is KAGVTQTPRYLIKTRGQQVTLSCSPISGHRSVSWYQQTPGQGLQFLFEYFSETQRNKGNFPGRFSGRQFSNSRSEMNVSTLELGDSALYLCASSLRERKDNEQFFGPGTRLTVL.

The chain combines TRBV28 with TRBJ2-4; 8 bases are a match to TRBD1. Trimming removed 6 bases from V and 6 bases from J; junction bases left unmatched: 7. Germline V gene sequence: CDR1 MDHEN, CDR2 SYDVKM. The CDR3 contains 14 residues. The CDR3: CASRAGTGLNIQYF. The DNA of the CDR3 is TGTGCCAGCAGGGCCGGGACAGGTCTAAACATTCAGTACTTC.